Each of the 4 T cell receptor beta chains below was sequenced from the same sample in a study of cytomegalovirus exposure and HLA in healthy donors. PCR involved 60 Vbeta and 13 Jbeta primers. Assay: immunoSEQ multiplex PCR; the TCRdb copy retains only in-frame clones and omits some. The data contain approximately 200,000 clones, 84% of them singletons. Sample: PBMCs. All receptors derive from a boy aged 5-17 years in good health and CMV-seronegative.

The genes are TRBV2 and TRBJ1-2; 7 bases map to TRBD1. The CDR3 runs 12 residues. V was pared by 5 bases and J by 7 bases, with 4 bases of the junction left unmatched. Per germline, CDR1 SNHLY and CDR2 FYNNEI. CDR3 amino acids: CASSSGTAGYTF. CDR3 coding DNA: TGTGCCAGCAGTTCCGGGACAGCTGGCTACACCTTC.

The chain has TRBV27 and TRBJ1-1, with 10 bases lining up with TRBD1. Trimming cost V 6 bases and J 4 bases; bases outside gene matches: 5. This CDR3 comprises 14 residues. Germline V CDR1 and CDR2: MNHEY, SMNVEV (reference sequence). DNA for the CDR3: TGTGCCAGCAGCGGACAGGGGGACGGCACTGAAGCTTTCTTT. Its translation is CASSGQGDGTEAFF.

The rearrangement uses TRBV9 and TRBJ2-1, with 7 bases lining up with TRBD1. J lost 3 bases, V lost 4 bases, and 4 bases had no gene match. The CDR3 has 14 amino acids. Germline lookup yields CDR1 SGDLS and CDR2 YYNGEE. CDR3: CASSTGTVYNEQFF. DNA for the CDR3: TGTGCCAGCAGCACAGGGACAGTCTACAATGAGCAGTTCTTC.

J is TRBJ2-7 and V is TRBV30; 8 bases match TRBD1. CDR3 length equals 14 residues. The J segment lost 1 base and the V segment lost 3 bases, leaving 5 bases of the junction unmatched. The germline V gene encodes CDR1 GTSNPN and CDR2 SVGIG (reference sequence). DNA for the CDR3: TGTGCCTGGAGAGGCAGGGGGCGATCCTACGAGCAGTACTTC. Protein: CAWRGRGRSYEQYF.